This note documents a single T cell receptor beta chain sequence. This sample stems from a study of T cell responses to AZD1222 COVID-19 vaccine. Deletions cut 4 bases from V and 12 bases from J, with 23 bases between. The CDR3 extends over 15 amino acids. CDR1 is SGHKS, CDR2 YYEKEE, per germline (reference sequence). Profiling relied on immunoSEQ multiplex PCR, and the TCRdb table lists in-frame clones only, not all of them. In the table there are about 49,000 clones, 60% to 85% of which are singletons. The chain carries TRBV5-5 and TRBJ2-1; possibly TRBD2 for D (7 bases). The source was peripheral blood, collected on day 0 of AZD1222 vaccination. This TCR derives from an adult in good health. The CDR3: CASSAREGVTGGQFF. In DNA, the CDR3 is TGTGCCAGCAGCGCCAGGGAGGGGGTCACAGGAGGGCAGTTCTTC.